This entry is about one T cell receptor (beta chain). Its target is not known. These data come from a study of T cell responses to AZD1222 COVID-19 vaccine. Overall study findings and caveats: Mostly white British, mostly female donors; authors suggested clonal diversity may be underestimated.

The V gene lost 4 bases and the J gene lost 4 bases, with 22 bases spanning the gap. CDR1 is LGHDT, CDR2 YNNKEL, per germline (reference sequence). This CDR3 is built from 17 residues. Measured with immunoSEQ multiplex PCR; TCRdb has only the in-frame clones, and not every one. The repertoire includes 130,000 to 150,000 clones, roughly 92% of them detected once, and 1.7% sits in the top ten. The V gene is TRBV3-1 (or the pseudogene TRBV3-2), the J gene TRBJ1-1; tentatively, D is TRBD1 (5 bases). Sequenced here: peripheral blood, sampled on day 0 of AZD1222 vaccination. This TCR was recovered from an adult in good health. The CDR3 sequence is CASSPLSETGGVTEAFF. DNA for the CDR3: TGTGCCAGCAGCCCACTATCGGAGACGGGAGGGGTCACTGAAGCTTTCTTT.